Listed here are 25 T cell receptor beta chains from one sample, sequenced in a study of tumor-infiltrating lymphocytes in localized non-small cell lung cancer. Clones were read by immunoSEQ multiplex PCR, and TCRdb kept only the in-frame ones, dropping some. The table records tens of thousands of clones, 69% of them present only once. The sample comprised lung tumor tissue. The origin of the receptors is a human donor with non-small cell lung cancer.

The gene calls are TRBV7-6 and TRBJ2-1; D possibly corresponds to TRBD2 (6 bases). V dropped 4 bases and J dropped 2 bases, with 18 bases sitting between them. Germline V gives CDR1 SGHVS, CDR2 FNYEAQ. This CDR3 is built from 17 residues. The CDR3 here is CASSSEGPAEPYNEQFF. The CDR3 nucleotides are TGTGCCAGCAGCTCGGAGGGACCCGCCGAACCCTACAATGAGCAGTTCTTC.

This chain uses TRBV5-1 with TRBJ2-5; maybe TRBD2 (5 bases). The CDR3 is made up of 14 amino acids. The V gene lost 0 bases and the J gene lost 2 bases, with 8 bases spanning the gap. Looked up from germline, CDR1 is SGHRS and CDR2 is YFSETQ. CDR3 coding DNA: TGCGCCAGCAGCTTGGGTGGGGAGCAAGAGACCCAGTACTTC. Translating gives CASSLGGEQETQYF.

This clone came up a few times. V and J are TRBV18 and TRBJ1-5; no clear D gene. This CDR3 has 15 amino acids. V gave up 0 bases and J gave up 3 bases, with 9 bases separating them. Per germline, CDR1 KGHSH and CDR2 LQKENI. CDR3 in DNA: TGTGCCAGCTCACCACCGGAATCTTTCAATCAGCCCCAGCATTTT. Protein sequence: CASSPPESFNQPQHF.

This chain links TRBV14 with TRBJ2-1, with 10 bases fitting TRBD2. Trimming at V came to 1 base and at J to 5 bases, leaving 2 bases not matched to a gene. The CDR3 is 15 residues long. CDR1 and CDR2 (germline): SGHDN, FVKESK. The CDR3 spells CASSQGSGRNNEQFF. The CDR3 DNA reads as TGTGCCAGCAGCCAAGGTAGCGGGAGGAACAATGAGCAGTTCTTC.

This chain's CDR3 is CASSSYRGPKNTEAFF. CDR3 bases: TGTGCCAGCAGCTCTTATAGGGGACCTAAGAACACTGAAGCTTTCTTT. V usage is TRBV7-6 and J usage is TRBJ1-1, with D maybe TRBD1 (5 bases). V was clipped by 4 bases and J by 1 base, with 16 bases between them. The CDR3 consists of 16 residues. The germline CDR1 and CDR2 sequences are SGHVS and FNYEAQ.

Only a few counts were recorded for this clone. J is TRBJ2-7 and V is TRBV27; TRBD2 might be the D (6 bases). The V end lost 8 bases, the J end lost 3 bases, and 14 bases lay between the germline ends. The germline V gene has CDR1 MNHEY and CDR2 SMNVEV (reference sequence). This CDR3 has 13 residues. CDR3 nucleotides: TGTGCCAGCCGCTCGACTAGACTCTACGAGCAGTACTTC. Protein sequence: CASRSTRLYEQYF.

V is TRBV6-1 and J is TRBJ1-2; D call uncertain. The germline gives CDR1 MNHNS, CDR2 SASEGT. V was cut by 8 bases and J by 3 bases, with 13 bases left in between. CDR3 length: 13 amino acids. The CDR3 loop reads CASRPDGYYGYTF. The CDR3 DNA reads TGTGCCAGCCGACCGGACGGATACTATGGCTACACCTTC.

The V gene is TRBV5-4, the J gene TRBJ2-2; maybe TRBD1 (6 bases). This CDR3 spans 16 amino acids. The V end was cut by 0 bases, the J end by 1 base, with 10 bases between. CDR1 SGHNT and CDR2 YYREEE come from the germline V gene (reference sequence). The CDR3 sequence: CASSLGGQGNTGELFF. CDR3 nucleotides: TGTGCCAGCAGCTTGGGGGGGCAAGGGAACACCGGGGAGCTGTTTTTT.

The rearrangement links TRBV5-8 to TRBJ2-2; D ambiguous. CDR3 size: 13 residues. Deletions cut 2 bases from V and 10 bases from J, with 12 bases between. Germline loops: CDR1 SGHTS, CDR2 YDEGEE. In DNA, the CDR3 is TGTGCCAGCAGCTTCGGTAACGACGTGGAGCTGTTTTTT. Translated, it gives CASSFGNDVELFF.

The chain uses TRBV29-1 and TRBJ2-1; 7 bases match TRBD2. The CDR3 has 13 amino acids. Germline V gene sequence: CDR1 SQVTM, CDR2 ANQGSEA. J lost 1 base, V lost 4 bases, and 1 base had no gene match. This CDR3 reads CSVGGRSYNEQFF. The CDR3 DNA reads TGCAGCGTTGGCGGGAGATCCTACAATGAGCAGTTCTTC.

The chain joins TRBV5-6 to TRBJ1-5; a possible D gene is TRBD1 (5 bases). Trimming took off 5 bases at V and 4 bases at J, with 13 bases between the two ends. This CDR3 is 14 amino acids long. Germline assignment: CDR1 SGHDT and CDR2 YYEEEE. CDR3 coding DNA: TGTGCCAGCAGTCGCTGGGGGGAGAATCAGCCCCAGCATTTT. This translates into CASSRWGENQPQHF.

This chain links TRBV30 with TRBJ1-5; 9 bases line up with TRBD1. The V segment lost 0 bases and the J segment 3 bases; nucleotides outside the gene matches: 3. The CDR3 runs 15 residues. Germline CDR1 and CDR2: GTSNPN and SVGIG (reference sequence). Written as DNA, the CDR3 is TGTGCCTGGAGTGTAGGACAGGGGTTCAATCAGCCCCAGCATTTT. Its translation is CAWSVGQGFNQPQHF. Drawing the rest from reference TRBV30 and TRBJ1-5, the complete variable domain is SQTIHQWPATLVQPVGSPLSLECTVEGTSNPNLYWYRQAAGRGLQLLFYSVGIGQISSEVPQNLSASRPQDRQFILSSKKLLLSDSGFYLCAWSVGQGFNQPQHFGDGTRLSIL.

CDR3 in DNA: TGTGCCAGCCTCGAGGGCAACTCCTACGAGCAGTACTTC. It is translated as CASLEGNSYEQYF. V and J are TRBV6-1 and TRBJ2-7, with D possibly matching TRBD2 (5 bases). The CDR3 covers 13 residues. V lost 8 bases and J 0 bases, leaving 11 bases between the germline ends. The germline CDR1 and CDR2 sequences are MNHNS and SASEGT.

The chain couples TRBV25-1 to TRBJ2-2; TRBD2 might be the D (7 bases). This CDR3 region has 16 residues. V was trimmed by 5 bases and J by 5 bases, leaving 18 bases between them. Per the germline V gene, CDR1 is MGHDK and CDR2 is SYGVNS. The DNA of the CDR3 is TGTGCCAGCAGTCCATGGGGAGGGGGAAAAACCGGGGAGCTGTTTTTT. Translated: CASSPWGGGKTGELFF.

The chain combines TRBV9 with TRBJ2-1, with D perhaps TRBD1 or TRBD2 (7 bases each). V gave up 4 bases and J gave up 4 bases, with 18 bases separating them. The CDR3 covers 16 residues. Germline CDR1 reads SGDLS; CDR2 reads YYNGEE. As DNA, the CDR3 is TGTGCCAGCAGCCCCGACAGGGAGGGAATTTACAATGAGCAGTTCTTC. Protein: CASSPDREGIYNEQFF.

V usage is TRBV5-1 and J usage is TRBJ2-2; 11 positions agree with TRBD2. Germline CDR1 is SGHRS and CDR2 is YFSETQ. The CDR3 spans 15 residues. Trimming at V came to 5 bases and at J to 5 bases, leaving 5 bases not matched to a gene. The CDR3 nucleotides are TGCGCCAGCAGTTGGTTAGCGGGAGGGACCGGGGAGCTGTTTTTT. Translation: CASSWLAGGTGELFF.

The CDR3 is CASSLIGLWGGSYNEQFF. The CDR3 bases are TGTGCCAGCAGTTTAATCGGTCTGTGGGGGGGCTCCTACAATGAGCAGTTCTTC. This chain connects TRBV27 to TRBJ2-1, with 7 positions matching TRBD2. The V segment lost 2 bases and the J segment 0 bases; nucleotides outside the gene matches: 10. The CDR3 is 18 residues long. Germline loops: CDR1 MNHEY, CDR2 SMNVEV (reference sequence).

This chain joins TRBV11-1 and TRBJ2-7; D possibly matches TRBD1 or TRBD2 (7 bases each). V shed 7 bases and J shed 7 bases, with 17 bases lying between them. The CDR3 extends over 13 amino acids. The germline CDR1 and CDR2 sequences are SGHAT and FQDESV (reference sequence). Here the CDR3 reads CASNPGGGVEQYF. The CDR3 DNA is TGTGCCAGCAACCCAGGGGGGGGTGTGGAGCAGTACTTC.

The chain employs TRBV27 and TRBJ2-2; unclear D gene. This CDR3 spans 14 amino acids. Germline CDR1 reads MNHEY; CDR2 reads SMNVEV (reference sequence). V lost 11 bases, J lost 4 bases, and 17 bases lay in between. This CDR3 is CACGRTSSTGELFF. The CDR3 DNA reads TGTGCCTGCGGCAGGACGAGTAGCACCGGGGAGCTGTTTTTT.

The rearrangement uses TRBV11-3 and TRBJ2-7; 9 bases are shared with TRBD2. The CDR3 contains 18 residues. The germline V gene has CDR1 SGHNT and CDR2 YENEEA. V lost 0 bases, J lost 1 base, and 10 bases stayed unmatched. CDR3 in DNA: TGTGCCAGCAGCTTAGAGGGGCGGGAGGGTCATAGGTCCTACGAGCAGTACTTC. This encodes CASSLEGREGHRSYEQYF.

V usage is TRBV5-4 and J usage is TRBJ2-3; D may be TRBD1 (5 bases). This CDR3 has 15 amino acids. Looked up from germline, CDR1 is SGHNT and CDR2 is YYREEE (reference sequence). Trimming removed 0 bases from V and 1 base from J, with 9 bases in between. CDR3 sequence: CASSLESRGTDTQYF. The DNA of the CDR3 is TGTGCCAGCAGCTTGGAGAGCAGGGGCACAGATACGCAGTATTTT. The full variable domain, completed using reference TRBV5-4 and TRBJ2-3, is ETGVTQSPTHLIKTRGQQVTLRCSSQSGHNTVSWYQQALGQGPQFIFQYYREEENGRGNFPPRFSGLQFPNYSSELNVNALELDDSALYLCASSLESRGTDTQYFGPGTRLTVL.

Here the CDR3 reads CASSFGGGINYGYTF. DNA for the CDR3: TGCGCCAGCAGCTTCGGGGGGGGCATTAACTATGGCTACACCTTC. V is TRBV5-1 and J is TRBJ1-2; weak D call: TRBD1 (6 bases). Trimming removed 2 bases from V and 1 base from J, with 12 bases in between. The germline gives CDR1 SGHRS, CDR2 YFSETQ. The CDR3 is 15 amino acids.

The chain couples TRBV4-1 to TRBJ1-4, with D uncertain. V was clipped by 1 base and J by 11 bases, with 20 bases between them. Germline lookup yields CDR1 MGHRA and CDR2 YSYEKL. The CDR3 length is 16 residues. CDR3 bases: TGCGCCAGCAGCCAAGCGCCTACAGATTCCTATTCTAAACTGTTTTTT. Its translation: CASSQAPTDSYSKLFF.

The V gene is TRBV5-1, the J gene TRBJ2-3; perhaps D is TRBD1 or TRBD2 (6 bases each). Looked up from germline, CDR1 is SGHRS and CDR2 is YFSETQ. The CDR3 length is 16 residues. The V end lost 7 bases, the J end lost 2 bases, and 20 bases lay between the germline ends. Here the CDR3 DNA reads TGCGCCAGCGATTTGGGACTGACAGGAATCACAGATACGCAGTATTTT. Its protein is CASDLGLTGITDTQYF.

The genes are TRBV6-5 and TRBJ1-5; no reliable D call. Trimming removed 2 bases at V and 0 bases at J, with 8 bases between. The CDR3 has 15 amino acids. From germline, CDR1 is MNHEY and CDR2 SVGAGI. The CDR3 DNA reads as TGTGCCAGCAGTTACAGGGCCAGTAGCAATCAGCCCCAGCATTTT. Translated: CASSYRASSNQPQHF.